Listed below are T cell receptor beta chains from one sample, sequenced in a study of control samples from healthy donors and cancer patients. Produced via immunoSEQ multiplex PCR; TCRdb's table is partial and in-frame only. The table includes approximately 87,000 clones, under 95% detected once. The sample was PBMCs. All receptors come from a woman in her thirties or forties with lung cancer. The CDR3 runs from the conserved cysteine through the conserved F or W.

J	V	CDR3
TRBJ2-5	TRBV15	CATSRGSERTQYF
TRBJ1-4	TRBV7-6	CASSLGTGGEKLFF
TRBJ2-7	TRBV5-1	CASRLVGLDYEQYF
TRBJ2-7	TRBV25-1	CASISRDAHPFEQYF
TRBJ1-1	TRBV5-8	CASSFRSGRETEAFF
TRBJ2-7	TRBV6-1	CASSGIHRVFKYEQYF
TRBJ2-3	TRBV29-1	CSLLVQDTQYF
TRBJ2-7	TRBV7-2	CASSLAPGLSSYEQYF
TRBJ2-4	TRBV6-5	CASRLGSSKNIQYF
TRBJ1-3	TRBV6-1	CASSEDRSGNTIYF
TRBJ1-1	TRBV19	CASGRRTAF
TRBJ1-1	TRBV11-2	CASSLVGSNTEAFF
TRBJ1-1	TRBV6-2/TRBV6-3	CASSYAGNTEAFF
TRBJ2-7	TRBV11-1	CASRVTGVYEQYF
TRBJ2-5	TRBV5-1	CASSLLGGAAQYF
TRBJ2-7	TRBV9	CASSVGGDNSYEQYF
TRBJ2-7	TRBV13	CASTFQDKSYEQYF
TRBJ2-1	TRBV13	CASSFRDPYNEQFF
TRBJ2-1	TRBV7-2	CASSLMGGLSSSSYNEQFF
TRBJ1-2	TRBV12-3/TRBV12-4	CASSFESAYGYTF
TRBJ1-4	TRBV9	CASSVTGKSNEKLFF
TRBJ1-5	TRBV6-2/TRBV6-3	CASSYSGAQPQHF
TRBJ2-5	TRBV7-2	CASSISLGDETQYF
TRBJ1-6	TRBV18	CASSPPRRGSYNSPLHF
TRBJ1-3	TRBV28	CASSLQGFGNTIYF
TRBJ1-3	TRBV6-1	CASSEQGPPGNTIYF
TRBJ2-1	TRBV7-3	CASSLGRNNEQFF
TRBJ2-3	TRBV3-1/TRBV3-2	CASSIGGAQDTQYF
TRBJ2-2	TRBV5-1	CASSLTGQGSTGELFF
TRBJ2-5	TRBV19	CASSIGGGDQETQYF
TRBJ1-5	TRBV6-5	CASEAGTGNQPQHF
TRBJ2-3	TRBV14	CASSPGPDRITDTQYF
TRBJ2-1	TRBV11-2	CASSLPPAAGLEGHEQFF
TRBJ1-1	TRBV6-4	CASRTEEGGTEAFF
TRBJ1-1	TRBV4-1	CASSQLFGGTRDRETFF
TRBJ2-5	TRBV5-1	CASSLAPTRMETQYF